This paragraph reports one TCR beta chain. Its target is unknown. This sample stems from a study of T cell repertoires in cytomegalovirus infection. Turning to the study itself: Based on public TCR beta signatures, there were indications of CMV infection and of a matching HLA type. Study observations and caveats: Accumulated public TCR beta family frequency recognized individuals carrying CMV together with the relevant HLA.

TCRdb ran MiXCR on the reads and lists one entry per CDR3 protein. The sample contains about 130,000 distinct CDR3 sequences, approximately 30% of which appear only once. This clonotype was sampled from a human donor in good health (CMV status not recorded). Some clones in this sample may be carry-over from other donors' samples. The sample here was CD8+ T cells from cultured PBMCs, taken from culture after CMV antigen stimulation.

The CDR3 coding sequence is TGCGCCAGCAGCCAAGTGGGACTAGCGGGGGAAGAGACCCAGTACTTC. It encodes CASSQVGLAGEETQYF. The chain couples TRBV4-1 to TRBJ2-5, with 14 bases aligning to TRBD2. The CDR3 sequence is 16 residues long. The V segment lost 1 base and the J segment 3 bases; nucleotides outside the gene matches: 1. CDR1 is MGHRA and CDR2 is YSYEKL in the germline V gene.